The 14 T cell receptor beta chains below were found in one sample sequenced in a study of memory CD4+ T cells and cytomegalovirus serostatus. Single viable CD3+CD4+CD8-CD45RO+ cells were sorted as the memory CD4+ T cells. Data came from immunoSEQ multiplex PCR; TCRdb stores just in-frame clones and leaves some out. The sample holds under 85,000 clones; around four fifths are singletons and the top ten take approximately 2.4%. The sequenced sample was memory CD4+ T cells from blood. These receptors originate from an adult in good health and CMV-seropositive.

V is TRBV6-4 and J is TRBJ2-3; 7 nucleotides align to TRBD2. Germline V gene sequence: CDR1 MRHNA, CDR2 SNTAGT. V was pared by 8 bases and J by 2 bases, with 10 bases of the junction left unmatched. The CDR3 loop spans 15 amino acids. The CDR3 spells CASLRRSGVTDTQYF. The CDR3 nucleotides read TGTGCCAGCCTCCGGAGGAGCGGGGTCACAGATACGCAGTATTTT.

The V and J genes are TRBV9 and TRBJ2-7, with a tentative D call TRBD1 (6 bases). CDR1 and CDR2 (germline): SGDLS, YYNGEE. CDR3 length: 15 amino acids. Trimming took 4 bases from V and 4 from J, leaving 18 bases between them. The CDR3 DNA sequence: TGTGCCAGCAGCCCGTACCTGGGGGCTTGGTACGAGCAGTACTTC. Protein product: CASSPYLGAWYEQYF.

This chain links TRBV5-1 with TRBJ2-7; TRBD1 aligns across 9 bases. Germline lookup yields CDR1 SGHRS and CDR2 YFSETQ. Germline trimming cut 4 bases from V and 5 bases from J; bases unmatched to any gene: 7. This CDR3 is built from 14 residues. Written as DNA, the CDR3 is TGCGCCAGCAGCGGACAGGGGCTGGGGCACGAGCAGTACTTC. It codes for CASSGQGLGHEQYF.

The CDR3 is CASSLNPHRQREYGYTF. The DNA of the CDR3 is TGCGCCAGCAGCTTGAATCCTCACCGGCAACGCGAGTATGGCTACACCTTC. This rearrangement joins TRBV5-1 to TRBJ1-2, with unresolved D. The CDR3 totals 17 residues. Germline V gene data show CDR1 as SGHRS and CDR2 as YFSETQ. Trimming cost V 1 base and J 5 bases, with 21 bases left between them.

The V gene is TRBV7-2, the J gene TRBJ1-2; 10 bases are shared with TRBD1. Germline CDR1 SGHTA, CDR2 FQGNSA. CDR3 length: 14 residues. V trimming: 1 base; J trimming: 7 bases; junction bases outside the gene matches: 3. The CDR3 loop is CASSLERTGGGYTF. The CDR3 bases are TGTGCCAGCAGCTTAGAGAGGACAGGGGGTGGCTACACCTTC. Full variable domain (remainder filled in from reference TRBV7-2 and TRBJ1-2): GAGVSQSPSNKVTEKGKDVELRCDPISGHTALYWYRQSLGQGLEFLIYFQGNSAPDKSGLPSDRFSAERTGGSVSTLTIQRTQQEDSAVYLCASSLERTGGGYTFGSGTRLTVV.

V usage is TRBV7-8 and J usage is TRBJ2-3; 12 nucleotides agree with TRBD2. V lost 4 bases to trimming and J lost 3 bases; unmatched junction nucleotides: 11. CDR1 is SGHVS, CDR2 FQNEAQ, per germline. The CDR3 totals 18 residues. The CDR3 nucleotides read TGTGCCAGCAGCTATCCACCCACCGGACTAGCGGGGACAGATACGCAGTATTTT. The encoded protein is CASSYPPTGLAGTDTQYF.

The chain has TRBV10-3 and TRBJ2-7; D is possibly TRBD1 or TRBD2 (5 bases each). Trimming removed 7 bases from V and 3 bases from J, with 22 bases in between. Germline CDR1 ENHRY, CDR2 SYGVKD. CDR3 length: 16 residues. The CDR3 DNA reads as TGTGCCATCACCCTCGATGGGACCAAACTCCACTACGAGCAGTACTTC. This codes for CAITLDGTKLHYEQYF.

As DNA, the CDR3 is TGCGCCAGCAGCCACCGACCTCAAATAGAGACCCAGTACTTC. It yields the protein CASSHRPQIETQYF. The gene calls are TRBV4-3 and TRBJ2-5; no reliable D call. Germline CDR1 LGHNA, CDR2 YSLEER. V lost 3 bases and J lost 4, with 12 bases in between. The CDR3 is 14 amino acids.

This clone has more than one count but fewer than ten. The genes are TRBV27 and TRBJ2-5; D is perhaps TRBD1 (6 bases). CDR1 and CDR2 (germline): MNHEY, SMNVEV (reference sequence). Trimming removed 2 bases at V and 4 bases at J, with 17 bases between. This CDR3 has 16 residues. CDR3 sequence (DNA): TGTGCCAGCAGTTTAAGGGGGAACAGACGGCTAGAGACCCAGTACTTC. It codes for CASSLRGNRRLETQYF.

The V gene is TRBV7-2, the J gene TRBJ1-4; D remains unclear. The CDR3 loop spans 14 amino acids. The V gene lost 1 base and the J gene lost 7 bases, with 10 bases spanning the gap. The germline CDR1 and CDR2 sequences are SGHTA and FQGNSA. The CDR3 loop is CASSLGVLSEKLFF. The CDR3 nucleotides read TGTGCCAGCAGCTTAGGAGTTCTAAGTGAAAAACTGTTTTTT.

This clone was counted a few times. The chain recombines TRBV27 with TRBJ2-1; either TRBD1 or TRBD2 may fit D (5 bases each). Trimming removed 8 bases from V and 6 bases from J, with 17 bases in between. This CDR3 spans 14 amino acids. Germline CDR1 is MNHEY and CDR2 is SMNVEV (reference sequence). The CDR3 sequence: CASRDLKGSNEQFF. The CDR3 region has the DNA TGTGCCAGCCGGGACCTCAAAGGGAGCAATGAGCAGTTCTTC.

This clone was picked up a small number of times. The chain carries TRBV7-9 and TRBJ2-4; D possibly corresponds to TRBD2 (5 bases). The CDR3 spans 14 residues. Germline V gives CDR1 SEHNR, CDR2 FQNEAQ (reference sequence). Trimming stripped 0 bases from V and 11 bases from J, with 14 bases between. The CDR3 nucleotides read TGTGCCAGCAGCTTAGCGAGCGGCTACTCTCTTCAGTACTTC. Amino acid sequence: CASSLASGYSLQYF.

The chain employs TRBV29-1 and TRBJ1-1; D may be TRBD1 (5 bases). Trimming left V 7 bases short and J 5 bases short, with 17 bases between. In germline, CDR1 is SQVTM, CDR2 ANQGSEA. This CDR3 has 13 amino acids. The CDR3 reads CSASREGWTEAFF. CDR3 nucleotide sequence: TGCAGCGCAAGCAGGGAGGGTTGGACTGAAGCTTTCTTT.

The chain recombines TRBV11-2 with TRBJ1-5; maybe TRBD1 (5 bases). Deletions cut 2 bases from V and 4 bases from J, with 12 bases between. Germline V gene sequence: CDR1 SGHAT, CDR2 FQNNGV. This CDR3 is built from 15 residues. The CDR3 sequence: CASSLNRGENQPQHF. Written as DNA, the CDR3 is TGTGCCAGCAGCTTAAATCGGGGGGAAAATCAGCCCCAGCATTTT.